This T cell receptor (beta chain) was found in a study of blood T cell repertoires in COVID-19 (dated by TCRdb to the early 2020s). Study-wide context: Collaborator samples came from the United States, Italy and Spain and covered acute and convalescent phases of COVID-19. The prospective study material was composed of cDNA or gDNA derived from T cells, B-cell-depleted T cells, or PBMCs. Deeply sampled blood TCRbeta repertoires from subjects exposed to, actively infected with, or recovered from COVID-19 were included in the dataset. The repertoires were made available in a free public database intended to serve as a resource for research on the immune response to SARS-CoV-2. Samples came from the ongoing ImmuneRACE study (first 160 participants) plus 1,254 subjects from 6 global collaborators. Nearly every sample came with metadata listing a de-identified subject ID, COVID-19 status, age in years and sex. Where available, HLA class I and class II types were taken from metadata supplied by the sample provider and were not determined by assay-based typing. Study-level results and caveats: The quantity of clinical and demographic metadata differed by source and by participant and was supplied without curation.

Whole blood was collected in K2EDTA tubes by collaborating institutions according to the institutions' own protocols. For TCRbeta analysis, collaborator samples were shipped as frozen whole blood, as isolated PBMCs, or as DNA extracted from either sample type. The CDR3, cysteine through phenylalanine, is 14 amino acids long. Left in the record is the CDR3 DNA by itself, 42 bases read in frame from the first base. The trim is 4 bases for V and 6 bases for J, with a gap of 13 bases between the germline ends. From a lookup of the germline V gene, CDR1 and CDR2 are MNHEY and SVGAGI. About this clone: The antigen it recognizes is unknown. Per-base quality was not reported, and no clone a single base away is much larger than it.

The immunoSEQ Assay, a bias-controlled multiplex PCR, was used to amplify TCRbeta CDR3 regions from genomic DNA. As for how the authors treated the data: Within the assay, amplification of reference gene primers was used to estimate how many nucleated cells each sample contained. To quantify the absolute abundance of each unique TCRbeta CDR3 rearrangement, sequence reads were collapsed and filtered. For each sample, productive Simpson clonality was calculated as the square root of Simpson's diversity index over productive rearrangements. TCRdb carries this immuneACCESS record with in-frame sequences only. Its versions omit some clonotypes, under half of them owing to an unresolved V gene in the studies checked, with the rest unexplained. V, J and clone size were drawn from that table, and D and trimming were deduced from the DNA. The sample contains approximately 300,000 clones, about 83% of them found a single time. The biggest ten clones account for roughly 1.2% of the sample.

The chain links TRBV6-5 with TRBJ2-1; TRBD2 is possibly the D segment (5 matching bases). The source of this sequence is a woman between 45 and 60 years old with acute or convalescent COVID-19. Sequencing used peripheral blood. The nucleotide sequence is given as TGTGCCAGCAGTTGGTTGGCTAGCCGCAATGAGCAGTTCTTC. It encodes CASSWLASRNEQFF.